The next 27 T cell receptor beta chains were all read from a single sample in a study of OX40 agonist ivuxolimab in advanced cancers. The method was immunoSEQ multiplex PCR; TCRdb's version includes in-frame clones alone and lacks a portion of them. Of about 110,000 clones listed, approximately 89% are singletons. The sample was CD4+ or CD8+ T cells sorted from blood, taken in a trial of the OX40 agonist ivuxolimab. Receptors originate from an adult with an advanced solid tumor such as melanoma, head and neck, liver or kidney cancer.

This chain connects TRBV6-5 to TRBJ2-7; D possibly corresponds to TRBD1 (6 bases). Germline V gene lookup returns CDR1 MNHEY and CDR2 SVGAGI. V lost 5 bases and J lost 4, with 15 bases in between. The CDR3 spans 14 residues. The CDR3 bases are TGTGCCAGCAGTCCCCTGGGGCAGGGGTACGAGCAGTACTTC. Translation: CASSPLGQGYEQYF.

The chain employs TRBV2 and TRBJ2-1, with a possible D match to TRBD2 (5 bases). Per the germline V gene, CDR1 is SNHLY and CDR2 is FYNNEI. Trimming took 7 bases from V and 4 from J, leaving 20 bases between them. The CDR3 loop spans 16 amino acids. CDR3 DNA: TGTGCCAGCATCCCCAGCGGAGTAGTCACTTACAATGAGCAGTTCTTC. Its translation is CASIPSGVVTYNEQFF. Based on the CDR3 plus reference TRBV2 and TRBJ2-1, the full variable domain is EPEVTQTPSHQVTQMGQEVILRCVPISNHLYFYWYRQILGQKVEFLVSFYNNEISEKSEIFDDQFSVERPDGSNFTLKIRSTKLEDSAMYFCASIPSGVVTYNEQFFGPGTRLTVL.

The V and J genes are TRBV19 and TRBJ2-1, with D possibly matching TRBD1 (5 bases). Germline-derived CDR1 and CDR2 are LNHDA and SQIVND (reference sequence). The CDR3 covers 13 residues. The V end lost 2 bases, the J end lost 8 bases, and 10 bases lay between the germline ends. The CDR3 coding sequence is TGTGCCAGTAGTATAAGGGGATGGGATGAGCAGTTCTTC. Amino acid sequence: CASSIRGWDEQFF.

The chain joins TRBV11-2 to TRBJ2-4, with D maybe TRBD2 (6 bases). The CDR3 is 16 amino acids. Germline CDR1 reads SGHAT; CDR2 reads FQNNGV. The V end lost 0 bases, the J end lost 6 bases, and 15 bases lay between the germline ends. In nucleotides, the CDR3 is TGTGCCAGCAGCTTAGAGTGGGAGGTAGGGGCAAACATTCAGTACTTC. Protein: CASSLEWEVGANIQYF.

This clone has just one count. The chain couples TRBV7-9 to TRBJ2-7; a weak D match, TRBD2 (5 bases). The V end was cut by 8 bases, the J end by 2 bases, with 16 bases between. This CDR3 comprises 14 residues. The V gene's germline CDR1 is SEHNR and CDR2 FQNEAQ (reference sequence). Here the CDR3 reads CASATADSAYEQYF. CDR3 coding DNA: TGTGCCAGCGCTACGGCGGACTCGGCCTACGAGCAGTACTTC.

Only a few counts were recorded for this clone. V gene TRBV7-3 combines with J gene TRBJ2-2; TRBD2 aligns across 7 bases. This CDR3 comprises 16 residues. Germline CDR1 is SGHTA and CDR2 is FQGTGA. V lost 8 bases to trimming and J lost 7 bases; unmatched junction nucleotides: 16. CDR3 sequence (DNA): TGTGCCAGCGGGACGGGGGACTACTCCTTGGGCGGGGAGCTGTTTTTT. It codes for CASGTGDYSLGGELFF.

This clone was counted a few times. The chain carries TRBV30 and TRBJ2-1, with D perhaps matching TRBD1 or TRBD2 (5 bases each). From germline, CDR1 is GTSNPN and CDR2 SVGIG (reference sequence). V lost 0 bases, J lost 8 bases, and 11 bases lay in between. This CDR3 has 13 amino acids. CDR3 DNA: TGTGCCTGGAGTGTCCAACGGGACCATGAGCAGTTCTTC. Residues: CAWSVQRDHEQFF.

The V call is TRBV28, the J call TRBJ1-2; D unresolved. There are 12 residues in the CDR3. With 3 bases removed from V and 8 bases from J, the gap between germline ends came to 10 bases. CDR1 and CDR2 (germline): MDHEN, SYDVKM. DNA for the CDR3: TGTGCCAGCAGTTTTCCGGGCTGGGGCTACACCTTC. Translating it yields CASSFPGWGYTF.

This clone occurred once. J is TRBJ2-2 and V is TRBV27; weak D call: TRBD2 (7 bases). Trimming cost V 1 base and J 0 bases, with 21 bases left between them. CDR1 and CDR2 from the germline V gene are MNHEY and SMNVEV (reference sequence). The CDR3 sequence is 20 residues long. The CDR3 DNA is TGTGCCAGCAGTTTATTTGTGCGGGGGCGATTCCCCTCGAACACCGGGGAGCTGTTTTTT. This codes for CASSLFVRGRFPSNTGELFF.

The rearrangement links TRBV5-4 to TRBJ1-5; no reliable D call. This CDR3 has 15 amino acids. V lost 0 bases to trimming and J lost 1 base, with 8 bases between them. CDR1 is SGHNT and CDR2 is YYREEE in the germline V gene (reference sequence). CDR3 sequence: CASSLGPWSNQPQHF. CDR3 nucleotides: TGTGCCAGCAGCTTGGGGCCTTGGAGCAATCAGCCCCAGCATTTT.

V usage is TRBV5-8 and J usage is TRBJ1-5; no definite D call. Germline lookup yields CDR1 SGHTS and CDR2 YDEGEE. This CDR3 contains 15 residues. Trimming took 0 bases from V and 3 from J, leaving 10 bases between them. CDR3 loop: CASSLARVINQPQHF. CDR3 coding DNA: TGTGCCAGCAGCTTGGCACGAGTGATCAATCAGCCCCAGCATTTT.

The chain couples TRBV4-1 to TRBJ2-7, with 9 positions matching TRBD1. This CDR3 region has 16 residues. Trimming at V came to 1 base and at J to 6 bases, leaving 10 bases not matched to a gene. Germline CDR1 is MGHRA and CDR2 is YSYEKL. CDR3 region: CASSQGGQGTLSEQYF. The CDR3, as DNA: TGCGCCAGCAGCCAAGGGGGACAGGGTACCCTGAGCGAGCAGTACTTC.

Regarding this clone: This sample includes further DNA sequences coding for the same CDR3. V usage is TRBV7-8 and J usage is TRBJ1-3; D unresolved. From germline, CDR1 is SGHVS and CDR2 FQNEAQ. This CDR3 is 14 amino acids long. Trimming removed 1 base from V and 1 base from J, with 5 bases in between. This CDR3 is CASSLGASGNTIYF. The CDR3 DNA reads TGTGCCAGCAGCTTAGGGGCTTCTGGAAACACCATATATTTT.

Here the CDR3 reads CASSQNRNQPQHF. The CDR3 DNA reads TGTGCCAGCAGCCAAAACAGGAATCAGCCCCAGCATTTT. The V and J genes are TRBV14 and TRBJ1-5, with D perhaps matching TRBD1 (5 bases). Germline assignment: CDR1 SGHDN and CDR2 FVKESK. V lost 2 bases to trimming and J lost 4 bases, with 6 bases between them. The CDR3 is 13 residues long.

The genes are TRBV7-2 and TRBJ2-7; TRBD2 matches at 7 bases. With V trimmed by 4 bases and J by 6 bases, 12 bases remained unmatched. Germline CDR1 and CDR2: SGHTA and FQGNSA. CDR3 length equals 15 residues. Here the CDR3 DNA reads TGTGCCAGCAGCTCGACTATGGCGGGAGCGGGCGAGCAGTACTTC. It specifies CASSSTMAGAGEQYF.

J is TRBJ2-1 and V is TRBV6-1; no firm D call. Germline CDR1 MNHNS, CDR2 SASEGT. Trimming took 9 bases from V and 4 from J, leaving 10 bases between them. This CDR3 region has 12 residues. CDR3 sequence reads: CASHDLYNEQFF. The CDR3 DNA reads as TGTGCCAGTCACGATTTGTACAATGAGCAGTTCTTC.

This chain uses TRBV2 with TRBJ2-2; D ambiguous. V was trimmed by 6 bases and J by 0 bases, leaving 5 bases between them. This CDR3 has 13 residues. Germline loops: CDR1 SNHLY, CDR2 FYNNEI. For the CDR3, the DNA is TGTGCCAGCAGGGGTTCGAACACCGGGGAGCTGTTTTTT. Translating it yields CASRGSNTGELFF.

This clone appeared once. The V gene is TRBV30, the J gene TRBJ2-7; D possibly uses TRBD1 or TRBD2 (5 bases each). The V gene's germline CDR1 is GTSNPN and CDR2 SVGIG (reference sequence). Trimming stripped 0 bases from V and 9 bases from J, with 12 bases between. CDR3 size: 12 residues. Here the CDR3 reads CAWSVKGTAQYF. The CDR3 DNA reads TGTGCCTGGAGTGTAAAAGGGACCGCGCAGTACTTC. Full variable domain (missing parts from reference TRBV30 and TRBJ2-7): SQTIHQWPATLVQPVGSPLSLECTVEGTSNPNLYWYRQAAGRGLQLLFYSVGIGQISSEVPQNLSASRPQDRQFILSSKKLLLSDSGFYLCAWSVKGTAQYFGPGTRLTVT.

The chain is built from TRBV21-1 and TRBJ2-5; the D call TRBD1 from the table was never checked on the DNA. TRBV21-1 is shown as a pseudogene. This CDR3 is 17 amino acids long. The CDR3, as DNA: TGTGCCAGCAGCAACGTCCCGACAGGGGGAGGCAAAGAGACCCAGTACTTC. This encodes CASSNVPTGGGKETQYF.

This clone came up once. The gene calls are TRBV21-1 and TRBJ2-7. TRBV21-1 is listed as a pseudogene. CDR3 length equals 15 residues. CDR3 sequence: CASSLRTRGFYEQYF. CDR3 sequence (DNA): TGTGCCAGCAGCTTAAGGACACGGGGATTTTACGAGCAGTACTTC.

The chain recombines TRBV5-4 with TRBJ1-2; possible D gene TRBD1, 5 bases. The V gene lost 2 bases and the J gene lost 2 bases, with 13 bases spanning the gap. The CDR3 consists of 15 residues. Germline V gene data show CDR1 as SGHNT and CDR2 as YYREEE (reference sequence). CDR3 sequence: CASSLGAGQNYGYTF. Written as DNA, the CDR3 is TGTGCCAGCAGCTTAGGGGCGGGGCAGAACTATGGCTACACCTTC.

The chain is built from TRBV18 and TRBJ1-5, with a possible D match to TRBD1 (6 bases). CDR1 and CDR2 from the germline V gene are KGHSH and LQKENI. The ends were cut back, 3 bases at V and 5 bases at J, with 14 bases in the middle. The CDR3 is 15 amino acids. The CDR3 sequence: CASSPPNPGDQPQHF. The CDR3 coding sequence is TGTGCCAGCTCACCTCCAAATCCAGGGGATCAGCCCCAGCATTTT.

This sequence joins TRBV6-1 and TRBJ2-3, with 12 bases fitting TRBD2. Unmatched junction bases numbered 7, after V lost 8 bases and J lost 4 bases. The CDR3 spans 15 residues. The germline V gene encodes CDR1 MNHNS and CDR2 SASEGT. CDR3 protein: CASQTSGSFADTQYF. The CDR3, as DNA: TGTGCCAGCCAGACTAGCGGGAGTTTCGCAGATACGCAGTATTTT.

The chain uses TRBV30 and TRBJ2-3; D remains unclear. This CDR3 has 13 residues. V was cut by 2 bases and J by 8 bases, with 14 bases left in between. In germline, CDR1 is GTSNPN, CDR2 SVGIG (reference sequence). DNA of the CDR3: TGTGCCTGGAGTTCCGGGCCCGGCGGTACGCAGTATTTT. Translation: CAWSSGPGGTQYF. Variable domain in full (rest from reference TRBV30 and TRBJ2-3): SQTIHQWPATLVQPVGSPLSLECTVEGTSNPNLYWYRQAAGRGLQLLFYSVGIGQISSEVPQNLSASRPQDRQFILSSKKLLLSDSGFYLCAWSSGPGGTQYFGPGTRLTVL.

The chain uses TRBV7-9 and TRBJ2-3; a weak D match, TRBD2 (5 bases). The CDR3 has 11 residues. V lost 5 bases, J lost 11 bases, and 11 bases lay in between. In germline, CDR1 is SEHNR, CDR2 FQNEAQ (reference sequence). The CDR3 coding sequence is TGTGCCAGCAGCCCAGCCCGGGGGCAGTATTTT. Translated: CASSPARGQYF.

This clone came up a few times. The chain is built from TRBV6-1 and TRBJ1-1; no definite D call. Trimming removed 2 bases at V and 4 bases at J, with 14 bases between. Germline V CDR1 and CDR2: MNHNS, SASEGT. The CDR3 consists of 15 residues. CDR3 region: CASSELQGFTTEAFF. The CDR3 coding sequence is TGTGCCAGCAGTGAACTCCAAGGATTCACCACTGAAGCTTTCTTT.

The chain carries TRBV7-9 and TRBJ2-5; 8 nucleotides agree with TRBD1. Per germline, CDR1 SEHNR and CDR2 FQNEAQ (reference sequence). The V and J ends lost 11 bases and 1 base, in that order; junction bases with no gene match: 6. This CDR3 region has 13 residues. The CDR3 here is CAGQGATQETQYF. DNA of the CDR3: TGTGCCGGCCAGGGGGCGACCCAAGAGACCCAGTACTTC.